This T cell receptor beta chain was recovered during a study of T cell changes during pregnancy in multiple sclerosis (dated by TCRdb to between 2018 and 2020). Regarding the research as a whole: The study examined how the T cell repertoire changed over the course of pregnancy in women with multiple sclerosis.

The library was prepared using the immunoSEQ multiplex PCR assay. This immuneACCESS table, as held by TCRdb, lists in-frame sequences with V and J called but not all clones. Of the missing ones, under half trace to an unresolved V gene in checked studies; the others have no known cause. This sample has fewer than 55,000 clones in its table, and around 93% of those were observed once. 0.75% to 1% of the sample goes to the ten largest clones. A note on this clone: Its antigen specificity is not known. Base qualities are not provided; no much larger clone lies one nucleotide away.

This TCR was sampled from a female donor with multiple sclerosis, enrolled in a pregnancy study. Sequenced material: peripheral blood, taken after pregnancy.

The bases read TGTGCCAGCAGCTCGGGCAGGGGGAAGGAAAACTATGGCTACACCTTC. It translates as CASSSGRGKENYGYTF. The chain couples TRBV7-3 to TRBJ1-2; 7 central bases correspond to TRBD1. The germline V gene yields SGHTA for CDR1 and FQGTGA for CDR2. Its CDR3 holds 16 amino acids, cysteine through phenylalanine. CDR3 DNA is the only sequence kept; it has 48 bases, read in frame from the first base. From V the trimming removes 4 bases and from J it removes 2 bases, while the gene matches leave 10 bases of the junction unaccounted for. Here the CDR3 is joined to the reference TRBV7-3 and TRBJ1-2 genes, and the full variable domain is: GAGVSQTPSNKVTEKGKYVELRCDPISGHTALYWYRQSLGQGPEFLIYFQGTGAADDSGLPNDRFFAVRPEGSVSTLKIQRTERGDSAVYLCASSSGRGKENYGYTFGSGTRLTVV.